The 18 T cell receptor beta chains reported below all come from one sample, sequenced in a study of blood T cells in healthy people across ages (dated by TCRdb to between 2015 and 2016). Library creation used 5' RACE. TCRdb lists the instrument as Illumina HiSeq 2500. The second PCR ran for roughly 6 to 11 cycles and used a J-beta primer mix along with a sample-barcoded 5' primer. TCRdb trimmed the raw reads at Q25, called clones with MiXCR and kept productive beta chains. Rows merge per CDR3 protein into single entries with the most common DNA and genes. Here the sample has some 550,000 distinct CDR3 sequences; around half occur a single time. The ten biggest clones cover around 23% of the sample. What was sequenced was blood. These receptors originate from a man older than 75 in good health.

V and J are TRBV19 and TRBJ2-1; D is ambiguous. V was trimmed by 3 bases and J by 10 bases, leaving 10 bases between them. The germline V gene has CDR1 LNHDA and CDR2 SQIVND (reference sequence). The CDR3 contains 12 residues. The CDR3 protein is CASSIPLEEQFF. CDR3 DNA: TGTGCCAGTAGTATCCCCTTAGAGGAGCAGTTCTTC.

In this sample, this clonotype turned up a few times. This sequence may be a read error, since a much larger clone differs from it by one base. The chain uses TRBV6-1 and TRBJ2-3, with a possible D match to TRBD2 (6 bases). Germline loops: CDR1 MNHNS, CDR2 SASEGT. The CDR3 sequence is 14 residues long. V lost 5 bases and J 1 base, leaving 10 bases between the germline ends. CDR3 protein: CASSWGGGTDTQYF. The CDR3 nucleotides are TGTGCCAGCAGTTGGGGCGGGGGCACAGATACGCAGTATTTT.

There are a few counts of this clonotype. The chain recombines TRBV20-1 with TRBJ1-4, with a weak D call TRBD1 (6 bases). The V end lost 7 bases, the J end lost 4 bases, and 13 bases lay between the germline ends. Germline CDR1 DFQATT, CDR2 SNEGSKA (reference sequence). The CDR3 is 13 residues long. CDR3 in DNA: TGCAGTGTTCTTGACAGGTTTAATGAAAAACTGTTTTTT. It codes for CSVLDRFNEKLFF.

The chain links TRBV18 to TRBJ1-1; perhaps TRBD1 as D (5 bases). The germline V gene has CDR1 KGHSH and CDR2 LQKENI. Between the trimmed V and J ends, which lost 3 bases and 0 bases, there was a span of 11 bases. The CDR3 covers 15 residues. The CDR3 nucleotides read TGTGCCAGCTCACCCCTTGACAGTTTGAACACTGAAGCTTTCTTT. Translating gives CASSPLDSLNTEAFF.

This chain links TRBV18 with TRBJ1-2; maybe TRBD1 (6 bases). Trimming took 2 bases from V and 10 from J, leaving 14 bases between them. The CDR3 runs 13 residues. The V gene's germline CDR1 is KGHSH and CDR2 LQKENI. The CDR3 sequence: CASSPTHRADYTF. The CDR3 DNA reads TGTGCCAGCTCACCAACCCACAGGGCCGACTACACCTTC.

The chain is built from TRBV12-3 or TRBV12-4 and TRBJ1-1; 7 bases align to TRBD1. The V and J ends lost 6 bases and 0 bases, in that order; junction bases with no gene match: 7. The CDR3 consists of 15 residues. CDR3 amino acids: CASRRTGVLNTEAFF. Written as DNA, the CDR3 is TGTGCCAGCAGGCGCACAGGGGTATTGAACACTGAAGCTTTCTTT.

This chain joins TRBV30 and TRBJ2-7; D is uncertain. Trimming took off 2 bases at V and 1 base at J, with 9 bases between the two ends. From germline, CDR1 is GTSNPN and CDR2 SVGIG (reference sequence). This CDR3 has 13 residues. Here the CDR3 DNA reads TGTGCCTGGAGTAAGGACGTTTCCTACGAGCAGTACTTC. This encodes CAWSKDVSYEQYF.

In nucleotides, the CDR3 is TGTGCCAGCAGCCAATTTAGCGGGGGCCCCTCCTACAATGAGCAGTACTTC. It encodes CASSQFSGGPSYNEQYF. The chain combines TRBV11-2 with TRBJ2-1; 9 bases are a match to TRBD2. The J call may be mistaken, given a closer DNA end match to TRBJ2-7. This CDR3 contains 17 residues. Germline V gene lookup returns CDR1 SGHAT and CDR2 FQNNGV.

The chain carries TRBV29-1 and TRBJ1-2; D is unclear. Germline V gene lookup returns CDR1 SQVTM and CDR2 ANQGSEA. V was clipped by 4 bases and J by 8 bases, with 11 bases between them. The CDR3 extends over 11 amino acids. The CDR3 spells CSVAFYDGYTF. As DNA, the CDR3 is TGCAGCGTTGCGTTCTACGACGGCTACACCTTC.

The genes are TRBV10-3 and TRBJ1-4, with a tentative D call TRBD1 (5 bases). CDR1 and CDR2 from the germline V gene are ENHRY and SYGVKD. V lost 3 bases to trimming and J lost 10 bases, with 15 bases between them. This CDR3 is built from 14 residues. Written as DNA, the CDR3 is TGTGCCATCAGTGATGCAGGGACGGAGGGAAAACTGTTTTTT. It is translated as CAISDAGTEGKLFF.

This clonotype has a handful of counts. The CDR3 here is CASTPSTGVNQYF. The CDR3 DNA reads as TGTGCCAGCACTCCCTCGACAGGGGTAAATCAGTACTTC. The rearrangement uses TRBV28 and TRBJ2-7, with TRBD1 identical over 8 bases. V lost 7 bases to trimming and J lost 10 bases; unmatched junction nucleotides: 12. This CDR3 has 13 amino acids. Germline V gene data show CDR1 as MDHEN and CDR2 as SYDVKM. Full variable domain (missing parts from reference TRBV28 and TRBJ2-7): DVKVTQSSRYLVKRTGEKVFLECVQDMDHENMFWYRQDPGLGLRLIYFSYDVKMKEKGDIPEGYSVSREKKERFSLILESASTNQTSMYLCASTPSTGVNQYFGPGTRLTVT.

This clonotype was found a few times. This chain connects TRBV20-1 to TRBJ2-3; 8 bases agree with TRBD2. Trimming took 0 bases from V and 7 from J; bases not matched to a gene: 9. The germline V gene encodes CDR1 DFQATT and CDR2 SNEGSKA (reference sequence). This CDR3 is 15 amino acids long. Here the CDR3 reads CSAREETSVINTQYF. As DNA, the CDR3 is TGCAGTGCTAGAGAGGAGACTAGCGTGATCAATACGCAGTATTTT.

This clonotype was counted a single time. The junction departs from germline at one end; a sequencing error may be responsible. The V and J genes are TRBV2 and TRBJ2-5, with D possibly called TRBD1 or TRBD2 (6 bases each). The closer fit of TRBJ2-7 to the DNA end suggests the J call may be wrong. Germline V gene lookup returns CDR1 SNHLY and CDR2 FYNNEI. This CDR3 comprises 13 residues. Here the CDR3 DNA reads TGTTCCAGCAGTTCAGTCAGGGGAGGCGAGCAGTACTTC. It translates to CSSSSVRGGEQYF.

This clonotype occurred a few times. The V call is TRBV5-1, the J call TRBJ2-1; unclear D gene. This CDR3 has 15 amino acids. Trimming shortened V by 0 bases and J by 2 bases, and 9 bases separated the two germline ends. Germline V gene data show CDR1 as SGHRS and CDR2 as YFSETQ. The CDR3: CASSLGDGAYNEQFF. CDR3 DNA sequence: TGCGCCAGCAGCTTGGGCGACGGAGCCTACAATGAGCAGTTCTTC.

The chain employs TRBV7-9 and TRBJ2-1; weak D call: TRBD1 (5 bases). Germline CDR1 and CDR2: SEHNR and FQNEAQ (reference sequence). This CDR3 spans 13 amino acids. V was cut by 6 bases and J by 5 bases, with 11 bases left in between. The CDR3 DNA reads TGTGCCAGCAGGGTGGACATCCACAATGAGCAGTTCTTC. Encoded protein: CASRVDIHNEQFF. Full variable domain (remainder filled in from reference TRBV7-9 and TRBJ2-1): DTGVSQNPRHKITKRGQNVTFRCDPISEHNRLYWYRQTLGQGPEFLTYFQNEAQLEKSRLLSDRFSAERPKGSFSTLEIQRTEQGDSAMYLCASRVDIHNEQFFGPGTRLTVL.

In its sample, this clonotype was seen many times. V is TRBV6-6 and J is TRBJ1-5; the D is unclear. Germline V gene sequence: CDR1 MNHNY, CDR2 SVGAGI (reference sequence). CDR3 length: 14 amino acids. V was shortened by 0 bases and J by 4 bases, with 7 bases between the two germline ends. This CDR3 reads CASSYSAQNQPQHF. CDR3 nucleotides: TGTGCCAGCAGTTACTCGGCGCAGAATCAGCCCCAGCATTTT.

Regarding this clonotype: Because the CDR3's place on the DNA is in doubt, the DNA is left out and the CDR3 is given as listed by TCRdb. The chain recombines TRBV15 with TRBJ2-2; the listed D gene, TRBD2, was not tested against the DNA. The CDR3 numbers 15 amino acids, ends counted. Germline CDR1 reads LNHNV; CDR2 reads YYDKDF (reference sequence). This CDR3 is CATSWGLGNTGEPFF.

The chain recombines TRBV7-2 with TRBJ2-5, with D possibly TRBD2 on 6 matching bases. V dropped 5 bases and J dropped 4 bases, with 20 bases sitting between them. Germline CDR1 reads SGHTA; CDR2 reads FQGNSA. The CDR3 extends over 16 amino acids. Here the CDR3 DNA reads TGTGCCAGCAGCCGCCCTGTCGGTGTGGGGGGAGAGACCCAGTACTTC. Residues: CASSRPVGVGGETQYF.